This TCR beta chain was captured in a study of regulatory T cells in long-lasting Graves disease. Relying on iRepertoire HTBI primers and Arm-PCR of CDR3 regions, the team built TCR beta libraries. TCRdb passed the multiplex PCR reads through MiXCR, listing each CDR3 protein once. Seen here are around 480,000 distinct CDR3 sequences, 15% to 20% observed once, and the top ten hold approximately 25%. At least ten counts were recorded for this clonotype. As for time point: newly diagnosed GD, antithyroid drugs for less than 3 months. RNA extracted from PBMCs served as the sequencing template. This sample also appeared in a second study, on T cells in Graves' hyperthyroidism and ophthalmopathy.

The clonotype was recovered from a woman aged 35-60 years with Graves disease. Here the sequenced sample was peripheral blood mononuclear cells (PBMCs), taken at new diagnosis, from a patient treated with antithyroid drugs.

The CDR3: CASSFSGGDVFF. The CDR3 DNA follows: TGTGCCAGCAGCTTCTCAGGGGGGGACGTGTTCTTC. The chain recombines TRBV7-3 with TRBJ2-1, with D perhaps assigned TRBD1 or TRBD2 (7 bases each). V was clipped by 3 bases and J by 15 bases, with 15 bases between them. Germline CDR1 SGHTA, CDR2 FQGTGA. The CDR3 loop spans 12 amino acids.